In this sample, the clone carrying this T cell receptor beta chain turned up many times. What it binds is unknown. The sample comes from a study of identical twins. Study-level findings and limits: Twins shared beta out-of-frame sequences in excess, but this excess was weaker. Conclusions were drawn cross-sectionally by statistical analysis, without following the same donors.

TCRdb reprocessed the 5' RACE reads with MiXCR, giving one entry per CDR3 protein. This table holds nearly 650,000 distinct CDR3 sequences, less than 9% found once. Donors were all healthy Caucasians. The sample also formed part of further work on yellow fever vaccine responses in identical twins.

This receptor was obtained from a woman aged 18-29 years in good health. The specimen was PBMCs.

In DNA form, the CDR3 reads TGTGCCAGCAGCTTAGGGGACAGCACTAGCACAGATACGCAGTATTTT. This translates into CASSLGDSTSTDTQYF. The chain is built from TRBV7-9 and TRBJ2-3; 7 bases are shared with TRBD1. Germline V gene lookup returns CDR1 SEHNR and CDR2 FQNEAQ (reference sequence). The CDR3 is 16 amino acids. Trimming at V came to 1 base and at J to 0 bases, leaving 4 bases not matched to a gene.